This T cell receptor (beta chain) was obtained from a study of T cells in Graves' hyperthyroidism and ophthalmopathy. The study, taken as a whole, reports: Separation of ophthalmopathy from stable hyperthyroidism was achieved by a 13 V-J model.

With regard to this clonotype: The antigen remains unidentified.

Trimming cost V 6 bases and J 5 bases, with 13 bases left between them. Germline V gives CDR1 DFQATT, CDR2 SNEGSKA (reference sequence). The CDR3 consists of 12 residues. For Graves' hyperthyroidism to be stable, ophthalmopathy could not progress within 18 months. The TCR beta CDR3 regions underwent amplification using RNA transcripts as the source. When the TCR CDR3 underwent first-round RT-PCR, the HTBI primer set was used. A single record per CDR3 protein comes from TCRdb applying MiXCR to the multiplex PCR reads. The sample consists of 350,000 or so distinct CDR3 sequences, about 18% of them appearing once.

This clonotype was sampled from a woman in her forties or fifties with Graves' hyperthyroidism. J is TRBJ1-2 and V is TRBV20-1; no definite D call. The specimen was blood. CDR3 DNA: TGCAGTGCCCTCTTCCTAGATTATGGCTACACCTTC. It encodes CSALFLDYGYTF.